This T cell receptor (beta chain) was found in a study of radiotherapy plus CTLA-4 blockade in lung cancer. Study observations and caveats: An expansion of tumor-derived TCR clones occurred in blood after radiotherapy plus ipilimumab.

Of note for this clone: As yet, its antigen is unknown.

Using immunoSEQ multiplex PCR, the repertoire was profiled, and TCRdb retains in-frame clones only, with some absent. The table shows about 120,000 clones, with over 80% occurring only once. The CDR3 sequence is 15 residues long. In germline, CDR1 is SGHDT, CDR2 YYEEEE. Trimming left V 4 bases short and J 2 bases short, with 16 bases between. This sequence originates from a human donor with non-small cell lung cancer that progressed on radiotherapy plus ipilimumab. The sequences come from peripheral blood, collected from a patient treated with radiotherapy plus ipilimumab. V gene TRBV5-6 combines with J gene TRBJ2-7; D possibly corresponds to TRBD1 (6 bases). CDR3 region: CASSPQGRNTYEQYF. The CDR3 DNA reads TGTGCCAGCAGCCCACAGGGCCGGAACACCTACGAGCAGTACTTC.